These 30 T cell receptor beta chains were sequenced from one sample in a study of blood T cell repertoires in COVID-19 (dated by TCRdb to the early 2020s). Receptor amplification or capture employed the immunoSEQ multiplex PCR assay. The clones in this table, taken by TCRdb from immuneACCESS, are in-frame only. Not every clone is retained; where verified, under half of the shortfall comes from an unresolved V gene, and the cause of the rest is unknown. The sample yields a few hundred thousand clones; around 89% were counted once. The ten most abundant clones make up approximately 2% of the sample. Sequencing was performed on PBMCs or T cells enriched from blood (not recorded which). These receptors were collected from a woman aged 60 to 75 in a cohort exposed to, infected with or recovered from COVID-19 (not recorded which).

V gene TRBV6-5 combines with J gene TRBJ2-2; D is possibly TRBD1 (6 bases). Looked up from germline, CDR1 is MNHEY and CDR2 is SVGAGI. The V end was cut by 8 bases, the J end by 4 bases, with 14 bases between. The CDR3 runs to 14 residues. CDR3: CASYSRGGTGELFF. The CDR3 nucleotides read TGTGCCAGCTATAGCAGGGGCGGCACCGGGGAGCTGTTTTTT.

The V gene is TRBV24-1, the J gene TRBJ2-2; a weak D match, TRBD1 (6 bases). There are 16 residues in the CDR3. CDR1 and CDR2 from the germline V gene are KGHDR and SFDVKD. V was pared by 5 bases and J by 4 bases, with 16 bases between. CDR3 nucleotides: TGTGCCACCAGTGTTAGTGGGGGCGCCCCCACCGGGGAGCTGTTTTTT. It encodes CATSVSGGAPTGELFF.

The J gene is TRBJ1-2, the V gene TRBV28; D is perhaps TRBD1 (5 bases). Trimming cost V 6 bases and J 0 bases, with 17 bases left between them. CDR1 and CDR2 (germline): MDHEN, SYDVKM. The CDR3 length is 16 residues. For the CDR3, the DNA is TGTGCCAGCAGCCAACGGGGGGGGTCAACTAACTATGGCTACACCTTC. Translating gives CASSQRGGSTNYGYTF.

This clone was seen more than once but under ten times. J is TRBJ2-1 and V is TRBV29-1; 7 bases agree with TRBD2. There are 11 residues in the CDR3. V dropped 7 bases and J dropped 7; count of bases not matched to a gene: 4. Per germline, CDR1 SQVTM and CDR2 ANQGSEA. CDR3 bases: TGCAGCGGGGAGGGGTGGAATGAGCAGTTCTTC. This codes for CSGEGWNEQFF.

The J gene is TRBJ2-1, the V gene TRBV24-1; 10 bases are shared with TRBD1. Trimming at V came to 2 bases and at J to 7 bases, leaving 1 base not matched to a gene. The germline CDR1 and CDR2 sequences are KGHDR and SFDVKD. The CDR3 consists of 14 residues. The CDR3 DNA is TGTGCCACCAGTGATTGGACAGGGGGAAATGAGCAGTTCTTC. This gives the protein CATSDWTGGNEQFF.

The chain employs TRBV9 and TRBJ2-3; the match to TRBD2 covers 8 bases. V shed 0 bases, J shed 3 bases, and the junction held 3 bases outside the gene matches. This CDR3 region has 15 residues. Germline loops: CDR1 SGDLS, CDR2 YYNGEE. The CDR3 reads CASSVEAGATDTQYF. DNA of the CDR3: TGTGCCAGCAGCGTAGAAGCGGGAGCGACAGATACGCAGTATTTT. Full variable domain (rest looked up from reference TRBV9 and TRBJ2-3): DSGVTQTPKHLITATGQRVTLRCSPRSGDLSVYWYQQSLDQGLQFLIQYYNGEERAKGNILERFSAQQFPDLHSELNLSSLELGDSALYFCASSVEAGATDTQYFGPGTRLTVL.

The J gene is TRBJ1-2, the V gene TRBV11-1; TRBD1 is a possible D gene (5 bases). The germline V gene encodes CDR1 SGHAT and CDR2 FQDESV (reference sequence). V was clipped by 3 bases and J by 7 bases, with 15 bases between them. The CDR3 is 14 residues long. In nucleotides, the CDR3 is TGTGCCAGCAGCTTCGGCGCAGGGTCCGCTGGCTACACCTTC. This encodes CASSFGAGSAGYTF.

The V and J genes are TRBV5-1 and TRBJ2-4; D may be TRBD1 (6 bases). The CDR3 is made up of 13 amino acids. CDR1 SGHRS and CDR2 YFSETQ come from the germline V gene. The V and J ends lost 2 bases and 9 bases respectively, with 12 bases between them. CDR3 nucleotides: TGCGCCAGCAGCTTCGGGACATTGGGCATTCAGTACTTC. It codes for CASSFGTLGIQYF.

The chain is built from TRBV2 and TRBJ2-5, with a possible D match to TRBD2 (6 bases). Trimming took off 9 bases at V and 1 base at J, with 15 bases between the two ends. The CDR3 has 14 residues. In germline, CDR1 is SNHLY, CDR2 FYNNEI. The CDR3 reads CARGGRRGQETQYF. As DNA, the CDR3 is TGTGCCAGAGGTGGGCGGAGGGGCCAAGAGACCCAGTACTTC.

The J gene is TRBJ1-2, the V gene TRBV5-8; the match to TRBD1 covers 10 bases. This CDR3 is 14 amino acids long. Germline V gene sequence: CDR1 SGHTS, CDR2 YDEGEE. Trimming removed 4 bases from V and 5 bases from J; junction bases left unmatched: 5. The DNA for the CDR3 is TGTGCCAGCAGCCAGACAGGGGGCGCGTATGGCTACACCTTC. This codes for CASSQTGGAYGYTF.

The gene calls are TRBV13 and TRBJ2-1; 9 positions agree with TRBD2. Trimming at V came to 7 bases and at J to 4 bases, leaving 8 bases not matched to a gene. Germline CDR1 reads PRHDT; CDR2 reads FYEKMQ (reference sequence). The CDR3 contains 15 residues. CDR3 protein: CASTPSGEVYNEQFF. The CDR3 region has the DNA TGTGCCAGCACCCCTAGCGGGGAGGTATACAATGAGCAGTTCTTC.

This clone occurred a few times. This sequence joins TRBV5-1 and TRBJ2-2; TRBD1 agrees at 7 bases. This CDR3 region has 15 residues. Trimming cost V 2 bases and J 4 bases; bases outside gene matches: 5. The germline CDR1 and CDR2 sequences are SGHRS and YFSETQ. This CDR3 is CASSFVQGFTGELFF. The CDR3 nucleotides read TGCGCCAGCAGCTTCGTACAGGGGTTCACCGGGGAGCTGTTTTTT.

The V and J genes are TRBV5-4 and TRBJ2-3; TRBD2 matches at 8 bases. CDR1 SGHNT and CDR2 YYREEE come from the germline V gene (reference sequence). V was clipped by 4 bases and J by 3 bases; unmatched bases: 7. The CDR3 extends over 15 amino acids. CDR3 loop: CASSPGTRGTDTQYF. In DNA, the CDR3 is TGTGCCAGCAGCCCCGGGACTAGAGGGACAGATACGCAGTATTTT.

V gene TRBV9 combines with J gene TRBJ2-7; D perhaps matches TRBD2 (6 bases). CDR1 and CDR2 from the germline V gene are SGDLS and YYNGEE. This CDR3 contains 15 residues. The germline V and J ends were trimmed by 0 bases and 3 bases, with 13 bases remaining between them. CDR3 sequence: CASSVGWAGIYEQYF. CDR3 in DNA: TGTGCCAGCAGCGTAGGATGGGCGGGGATCTACGAGCAGTACTTC.

This clone was detected only a few times. The V and J genes are TRBV25-1 and TRBJ1-1, with TRBD1 identical over 9 bases. Trimming at V came to 8 bases and at J to 6 bases, leaving 7 bases not matched to a gene. The CDR3 has 13 residues. Looked up from germline, CDR1 is MGHDK and CDR2 is SYGVNS. The CDR3 nucleotides read TGTGCCAGCGGACAGGGGCTCGGTGCTGAAGCTTTCTTT. Protein sequence: CASGQGLGAEAFF.

The chain combines TRBV7-8 with TRBJ2-5; 9 bases agree with TRBD2. Germline V gene data show CDR1 as SGHVS and CDR2 as FQNEAQ. The CDR3 has 13 residues. After removal of 1 base from V and 12 bases from J, the junction contained 6 bases not matched to a gene. The CDR3 sequence: CASSLGGRDSKYF. The CDR3 DNA reads as TGTGCCAGCAGCTTAGGCGGGAGGGATTCGAAGTACTTC.

In this sample, this clone turned up once. The J gene is TRBJ2-7, the V gene TRBV7-6, with 7 bases matching TRBD2. The trim removed 8 bases at V and 2 bases at J, leaving 12 bases unmatched. The CDR3 extends over 15 amino acids. Per the germline V gene, CDR1 is SGHVS and CDR2 is FNYEAQ. CDR3 nucleotide sequence: TGTGCCAGCGGGGAGCAAGGACTAGACACCTACGAGCAGTACTTC. Amino acid sequence: CASGEQGLDTYEQYF.

The chain combines TRBV6-4 with TRBJ2-2; D uncertain. The germline V gene has CDR1 MRHNA and CDR2 SNTAGT. Trimming left V 6 bases short and J 4 bases short, with 9 bases between. The CDR3 is made up of 13 amino acids. The DNA of the CDR3 is TGTGCCAGCAGCCACCTCGGCACCGGGGAGCTGTTTTTT. This gives the protein CASSHLGTGELFF.

This chain connects TRBV19 to TRBJ2-3; possible D gene TRBD2, 5 bases. Trimming took off 5 bases at V and 3 bases at J, with 15 bases between the two ends. The CDR3 has 15 amino acids. CDR1 LNHDA and CDR2 SQIVND come from the germline V gene (reference sequence). CDR3 sequence: CASSFSRGRTDTQYF. In DNA form, the CDR3 reads TGTGCCAGTAGTTTCAGCCGGGGTAGAACAGATACGCAGTATTTT.

The rearrangement uses TRBV24-1 and TRBJ2-2, with a possible D match to TRBD1 (5 bases). Between the trimmed V and J ends, which lost 4 bases and 4 bases, there was a span of 12 bases. Germline lookup yields CDR1 KGHDR and CDR2 SFDVKD. There are 15 residues in the CDR3. The CDR3 sequence is CATSDPSQGTGELFF. The CDR3 DNA reads as TGTGCCACCAGTGACCCTTCTCAGGGCACCGGGGAGCTGTTTTTT.

The genes are TRBV6-5 and TRBJ1-2, with a possible D match to TRBD1 (6 bases). Trimming stripped 7 bases from V and 4 bases from J, with 16 bases between. The CDR3 length is 14 residues. From germline, CDR1 is MNHEY and CDR2 SVGAGI. CDR3: CASIKTRGSYGYTF. The CDR3 DNA reads as TGTGCCAGCATTAAAACCAGGGGATCCTATGGCTACACCTTC.

The V gene is TRBV5-1, the J gene TRBJ2-3, with D perhaps TRBD2 (6 bases). V was pared by 0 bases and J by 6 bases, with 14 bases between. Looked up from germline, CDR1 is SGHRS and CDR2 is YFSETQ. This CDR3 region has 15 residues. The chain's CDR3 is CASSLAGLPADTQYF. CDR3 nucleotides: TGCGCCAGCAGCTTGGCGGGACTCCCAGCGGATACGCAGTATTTT.

The chain carries TRBV7-3 and TRBJ1-2, with a possible D match to TRBD1 (6 bases). The CDR3 extends over 14 amino acids. In germline, CDR1 is SGHTA, CDR2 FQGTGA. The ends were cut back, 5 bases at V and 5 bases at J, with 15 bases in the middle. CDR3 sequence reads: CASSPRGKVYGYTF. Here the CDR3 DNA reads TGTGCCAGCAGCCCCAGGGGAAAAGTGTATGGCTACACCTTC.

The chain links TRBV7-2 to TRBJ2-3; TRBD1 agrees at 10 bases. This CDR3 is 17 amino acids long. The germline CDR1 and CDR2 sequences are SGHTA and FQGNSA. V trimming: 1 base; J trimming: 6 bases; junction bases outside the gene matches: 10. The CDR3 loop reads CASSLDLRQGASDTQYF. CDR3 sequence (DNA): TGTGCCAGCAGCTTAGACCTGCGACAGGGGGCGTCGGATACGCAGTATTTT.

J is TRBJ1-6 and V is TRBV7-9; 9 nucleotides match TRBD1. CDR3 length equals 15 residues. Germline V gene data show CDR1 as SEHNR and CDR2 as FQNEAQ (reference sequence). J gave up 7 bases and V 6 bases, and 7 bases lay outside the gene matches. CDR3 sequence: CASSLTGGKNSPLHF. CDR3 nucleotides: TGTGCCAGCAGTTTAACAGGGGGCAAGAATTCACCCCTCCACTTT.

This chain connects TRBV7-3 to TRBJ2-7, with 8 positions matching TRBD1. CDR1 is SGHTA, CDR2 FQGTGA, per germline. Losses at the gene ends were 5 bases for V and 7 bases for J; bases not matched to a gene: 10. This CDR3 is 14 amino acids long. The CDR3 reads CASSPLPGGQEQYF. The CDR3 nucleotides read TGTGCCAGCAGCCCTCTCCCAGGGGGCCAAGAGCAGTACTTC.

This clone turned up a few times. The chain carries TRBV24-1 and TRBJ2-7, with TRBD1 as a possible D gene (6 bases). The germline CDR1 and CDR2 sequences are KGHDR and SFDVKD. This CDR3 region has 12 residues. The V end was cut by 9 bases, the J end by 0 bases, with 8 bases between. The CDR3 is CATGQSSYEQYF. The CDR3 DNA reads TGTGCCACCGGACAGAGCTCCTACGAGCAGTACTTC.

The V call is TRBV18, the J call TRBJ1-3, with a tentative D call TRBD1 (6 bases). The V gene's germline CDR1 is KGHSH and CDR2 LQKENI. The CDR3 has 17 residues. V gave up 5 bases and J gave up 0 bases, with 17 bases separating them. The CDR3 region has the DNA TGTGCCAGCTCATCGCAGAAGGGGGTGAACTCTGGAAACACCATATATTTT. As protein: CASSSQKGVNSGNTIYF.

The chain has TRBV6-5 and TRBJ2-7; 8 bases map to TRBD1. The CDR3 consists of 14 residues. CDR1 is MNHEY, CDR2 SVGAGI, per germline. V shed 4 bases and J 0 bases; nucleotides not matched to a gene: 2. This CDR3 reads CASSWTGSSYEQYF. CDR3 coding DNA: TGTGCCAGCAGTTGGACAGGGAGCTCCTACGAGCAGTACTTC.

The chain joins TRBV15 to TRBJ2-1, with TRBD2 matching over 14 bases. CDR1 LNHNV and CDR2 YYDKDF come from the germline V gene (reference sequence). Germline trimming cut 3 bases from V and 3 bases from J; bases unmatched to any gene: 10. The length of the CDR3 is 19 residues. CDR3 residues: CATSRHQRTSGRNYNEQFF. In DNA, the CDR3 is TGTGCCACCAGCAGGCACCAAAGGACTAGCGGGAGGAACTACAATGAGCAGTTCTTC.